These T cell receptor beta chains were read from a single sample in a study of PD-1 blockade in classical Hodgkin lymphoma. Only in-frame clones appear in the TCRdb table, and some are missing; sequencing was by immunoSEQ multiplex PCR. This table has under 30,000 clones, roughly nine tenths appearing once. What was sequenced was peripheral blood mononuclear cells (PBMCs). The receptors derive from a human donor with classical Hodgkin lymphoma. CDR3s include the opening cysteine and the closing phenylalanine or tryptophan. Each record gives: D gene, J gene, V gene, CDR3 length, clone size, CDR3 protein, CDR3 DNA. The D gene is left open where the match is weak. Not all rows give a size; the values are once, few, many and, for expanded clones, a class.

d_gene: NA; j_gene: TRBJ1-5; v_gene: TRBV28; len: 12; abundance: NA; CDR3aa: CASRPGSQPQHF; CDR3nt: TGTGCCAGCAGACCAGGGTCCCAGCCCCAGCATTTT
d_gene: TRBD1; j_gene: TRBJ2-6; v_gene: TRBV10-3; len: 18; abundance: NA; CDR3aa: CAISEPGQSTSGANVLTF; CDR3nt: TGTGCCATCAGTGAGCCGGGACAGAGTACCTCTGGGGCCAACGTCCTGACTTTC
d_gene: NA; j_gene: TRBJ2-7; v_gene: TRBV7-9; len: 11; abundance: NA; CDR3aa: CASSLIYEQYF; CDR3nt: TGTGCCAGCAGCTTAATTTACGAGCAGTACTTC
d_gene: NA; j_gene: TRBJ1-4; v_gene: TRBV18; len: 13; abundance: NA; CDR3aa: CASSPSSNEKLFF; CDR3nt: TGTGCCAGCTCACCAAGCAGTAATGAAAAACTGTTTTTT
d_gene: TRBD2; j_gene: TRBJ2-7; v_gene: TRBV28; len: 15; abundance: NA; CDR3aa: CASIEGLAGSYEQYF; CDR3nt: TGTGCCAGCATCGAGGGACTAGCGGGATCCTACGAGCAGTACTTC
d_gene: TRBD1; j_gene: TRBJ2-2; v_gene: TRBV10-1; len: 14; abundance: NA; CDR3aa: CASTRDRNTGELFF; CDR3nt: TGCGCCAGCACCAGGGACAGGAACACCGGGGAGCTGTTTTTT
d_gene: NA; j_gene: TRBJ2-7; v_gene: TRBV28; len: 10; abundance: NA; CDR3aa: CASSGPEQYF; CDR3nt: TGTGCCAGCAGCGGCCCCGAGCAGTACTTC
d_gene: TRBD1; j_gene: TRBJ1-1; v_gene: TRBV5-4; len: 14; abundance: NA; CDR3aa: CASSPGQTNTEAFF; CDR3nt: TGTGCCAGCAGCCCGGGACAGACCAACACTGAAGCTTTCTTT
d_gene: NA; j_gene: TRBJ1-2; v_gene: TRBV4-3; len: 14; abundance: NA; CDR3aa: CASSPGTRYYGYTF; CDR3nt: TGCGCCAGCAGCCCAGGGACACGCTACTATGGCTACACCTTC
d_gene: TRBD2; j_gene: TRBJ2-7; v_gene: TRBV5-4; len: 14; abundance: NA; CDR3aa: CASSSGLAAYEQYF; CDR3nt: TGTGCCAGCAGCTCAGGACTAGCGGCCTACGAGCAGTACTTC
d_gene: TRBD2; j_gene: TRBJ2-5; v_gene: TRBV9; len: 16; abundance: NA; CDR3aa: CASSVGVAGAKETQYF; CDR3nt: TGTGCCAGCAGCGTAGGAGTAGCGGGGGCAAAAGAGACCCAGTACTTC
d_gene: NA; j_gene: TRBJ2-7; v_gene: TRBV5-1; len: 17; abundance: NA; CDR3aa: CASSLARAGSTPYEQYF; CDR3nt: TGCGCCAGCAGCTTGGCCCGCGCGGGATCTACCCCCTACGAGCAGTACTTC
d_gene: TRBD1; j_gene: TRBJ2-2; v_gene: TRBV7-6; len: 16; abundance: NA; CDR3aa: CASSLMGQANTGELFF; CDR3nt: TGTGCCAGCAGCTTAATGGGACAGGCGAACACCGGGGAGCTGTTTTTT
d_gene: NA; j_gene: TRBJ1-2; v_gene: TRBV4-1; len: 15; abundance: NA; CDR3aa: CASSQDPQGNYGYTF; CDR3nt: TGCGCCAGCAGCCAAGATCCGCAGGGCAACTATGGCTACACCTTC
d_gene: TRBD2; j_gene: TRBJ2-1; v_gene: TRBV7-9; len: 15; abundance: once; CDR3aa: CASSPPGTSYNEQFF; CDR3nt: TGTGCCAGCAGCCCGCCCGGGACTAGCTACAATGAGCAGTTCTTC
d_gene: TRBD2; j_gene: TRBJ2-7; v_gene: TRBV5-4; len: 15; abundance: NA; CDR3aa: CASSSGLAGTYEQYF; CDR3nt: TGTGCCAGCAGCTCCGGACTAGCAGGGACCTACGAGCAGTACTTC
d_gene: NA; j_gene: TRBJ1-5; v_gene: TRBV19; len: 15; abundance: NA; CDR3aa: CASSIIGGPNQPQHF; CDR3nt: TGTGCCAGTAGTATAATTGGGGGGCCCAATCAGCCCCAGCATTTT
d_gene: TRBD2; j_gene: TRBJ2-1; v_gene: TRBV5-1; len: 19; abundance: NA; CDR3aa: CASSLVASGRTTSNNEQFF; CDR3nt: TGCGCCAGCAGCTTGGTTGCTAGCGGGAGGACAACCTCGAACAATGAGCAGTTCTTC
d_gene: NA; j_gene: TRBJ2-5; v_gene: TRBV15; len: 15; abundance: NA; CDR3aa: CATSAHLGYQETQYF; CDR3nt: TGTGCCACCAGCGCCCACCTTGGGTACCAAGAGACCCAGTACTTC
d_gene: NA; j_gene: TRBJ2-5; v_gene: TRBV9; len: 15; abundance: NA; CDR3aa: CASSVETGEGETQYF; CDR3nt: TGTGCCAGCAGCGTAGAAACAGGGGAGGGAGAGACCCAGTACTTC
d_gene: NA; j_gene: TRBJ2-3; v_gene: TRBV27; len: 15; abundance: NA; CDR3aa: CASRQTRGGADTQYF; CDR3nt: TGTGCCAGCAGACAGACAAGAGGTGGGGCAGATACGCAGTATTTT
d_gene: TRBD1; j_gene: TRBJ2-1; v_gene: TRBV19; len: 12; abundance: NA; CDR3aa: CASSPRDSHQFF; CDR3nt: TGTGCCAGTAGTCCCCGGGACAGCCATCAGTTCTTC
d_gene: NA; j_gene: TRBJ2-7; v_gene: TRBV18; len: 13; abundance: NA; CDR3aa: CASSPKGGYEQYF; CDR3nt: TGTGCCAGCTCACCGAAAGGAGGCTACGAGCAGTACTTC
d_gene: TRBD2; j_gene: TRBJ2-3; v_gene: TRBV12-5; len: 16; abundance: NA; CDR3aa: CASGFGDQAGGDTQYF; CDR3nt: TGTGCTAGTGGTTTCGGGGACCAGGCGGGAGGGGATACGCAGTATTTT
d_gene: NA; j_gene: TRBJ2-4; v_gene: TRBV19; len: 15; abundance: NA; CDR3aa: CASSTWDTAKNIQYF; CDR3nt: TGTGCCAGTAGTACCTGGGATACGGCCAAAAACATTCAGTACTTC
d_gene: TRBD2; j_gene: TRBJ2-3; v_gene: TRBV6-4; len: 15; abundance: NA; CDR3aa: CASSELAGDGVTQYF; CDR3nt: TGTGCCAGCAGTGAACTAGCGGGGGATGGTGTTACGCAGTATTTT
d_gene: NA; j_gene: TRBJ1-1; v_gene: TRBV5-4; len: 13; abundance: NA; CDR3aa: CASSLRGRTEAFF; CDR3nt: TGTGCCAGCAGCTTGCGAGGGAGGACTGAAGCTTTCTTT
d_gene: TRBD2; j_gene: TRBJ2-5; v_gene: TRBV7-3; len: 15; abundance: NA; CDR3aa: CASSLNGRAQETQYF; CDR3nt: TGTGCCAGCAGCTTAAACGGGAGGGCCCAAGAGACCCAGTACTTC
d_gene: NA; j_gene: TRBJ1-4; v_gene: TRBV10-1; len: 14; abundance: NA; CDR3aa: CASSESGIPGKLFF; CDR3nt: TGCGCCAGCAGTGAGTCCGGGATCCCCGGAAAACTGTTTTTT
d_gene: TRBD1; j_gene: TRBJ1-2; v_gene: TRBV18; len: 14; abundance: NA; CDR3aa: CASSPGQGAYGYTF; CDR3nt: TGTGCCAGCTCACCGGGACAGGGGGCCTATGGCTACACCTTC
d_gene: TRBD2; j_gene: TRBJ2-1; v_gene: TRBV7-6; len: 18; abundance: NA; CDR3aa: CASSPHIRTSGSYNEQFF; CDR3nt: TGTGCCAGCAGCCCGCACATAAGGACTAGCGGATCCTACAATGAGCAGTTCTTC
d_gene: TRBD1; j_gene: TRBJ2-3; v_gene: TRBV2; len: 15; abundance: NA; CDR3aa: CASSANRGRTDTQYF; CDR3nt: TGTGCCAGCAGTGCCAACAGGGGGCGGACAGATACGCAGTATTTT
d_gene: NA; j_gene: TRBJ1-6; v_gene: TRBV5-1; len: 17; abundance: NA; CDR3aa: CASSLVFSDSYNSPLHF; CDR3nt: TGCGCCAGCAGCTTGGTTTTTAGCGACTCCTATAATTCACCCCTCCACTTT
d_gene: TRBD2; j_gene: TRBJ2-1; v_gene: TRBV7-2; len: 15; abundance: NA; CDR3aa: CASSSRTSGSTEQFF; CDR3nt: TGTGCCAGCAGCTCGCGGACTAGCGGGAGTACTGAGCAGTTCTTC
d_gene: NA; j_gene: TRBJ2-3; v_gene: TRBV7-2; len: 15; abundance: NA; CDR3aa: CASSLARGRTDTQYF; CDR3nt: TGTGCCAGCAGCTTAGCGCGGGGCCGCACAGATACGCAGTATTTT
d_gene: NA; j_gene: TRBJ1-5; v_gene: TRBV2; len: 13; abundance: NA; CDR3aa: CASNGGSNQPQHF; CDR3nt: TGTGCCAGCAATGGGGGCAGCAATCAGCCCCAGCATTTT
d_gene: TRBD1; j_gene: TRBJ2-1; v_gene: TRBV5-1; len: 14; abundance: NA; CDR3aa: CASSIQGTYNEQFF; CDR3nt: TGCGCCAGCAGCATACAGGGGACCTACAATGAGCAGTTCTTC
d_gene: NA; j_gene: TRBJ2-2; v_gene: TRBV5-4; len: 15; abundance: NA; CDR3aa: CASSAQRMNTGELFF; CDR3nt: TGTGCCAGCAGCGCGCAGCGGATGAACACCGGGGAGCTGTTTTTT
d_gene: NA; j_gene: TRBJ2-7; v_gene: TRBV5-1; len: 15; abundance: NA; CDR3aa: CASSLGVGAAYEQYF; CDR3nt: TGCGCCAGCAGCTTGGGTGTGGGAGCGGCCTACGAGCAGTACTTC
d_gene: NA; j_gene: TRBJ1-2; v_gene: TRBV19; len: 14; abundance: NA; CDR3aa: CASSNQGRSYGYTF; CDR3nt: TGTGCCAGTAGTAATCAAGGACGTTCGTATGGCTACACCTTC
d_gene: NA; j_gene: TRBJ2-1; v_gene: TRBV7-9; len: 15; abundance: NA; CDR3aa: CATLPAGTPYNEQFF; CDR3nt: TGTGCCACCCTCCCAGCCGGGACGCCCTACAATGAGCAGTTCTTC
d_gene: NA; j_gene: TRBJ1-2; v_gene: TRBV29-1; len: 13; abundance: NA; CDR3aa: CSVEIIRGTGYTF; CDR3nt: TGCAGCGTTGAGATTATAAGGGGGACTGGCTACACCTTC
d_gene: TRBD1; j_gene: TRBJ2-3; v_gene: TRBV5-1; len: 15; abundance: NA; CDR3aa: CASSSTGLGTDTQYF; CDR3nt: TGCGCCAGCAGCTCGACAGGGTTAGGCACAGATACGCAGTATTTT
d_gene: NA; j_gene: TRBJ1-5; v_gene: TRBV19; len: 13; abundance: NA; CDR3aa: CASSTSSNQPQHF; CDR3nt: TGTGCCAGTTCTACCAGCAGCAATCAGCCCCAGCATTTT
d_gene: NA; j_gene: TRBJ1-1; v_gene: TRBV5-6; len: 16; abundance: NA; CDR3aa: CASSWRTLMVNTEAFF; CDR3nt: TGTGCCAGCAGCTGGCGGACCTTGATGGTGAACACTGAAGCTTTCTTT
d_gene: TRBD1; j_gene: TRBJ1-2; v_gene: TRBV7-2; len: 14; abundance: NA; CDR3aa: CASSTPGGFWGYTF; CDR3nt: TGTGCCAGCAGTACCCCAGGGGGGTTTTGGGGCTACACCTTC
d_gene: TRBD1; j_gene: TRBJ2-3; v_gene: TRBV5-4; len: 15; abundance: NA; CDR3aa: CASSLRTGGSDTQYF; CDR3nt: TGTGCCAGCAGCTTAAGGACAGGGGGATCAGATACGCAGTATTTT
d_gene: NA; j_gene: TRBJ2-4; v_gene: TRBV29-1; len: 13; abundance: NA; CDR3aa: CSTIVGGHGIQYF; CDR3nt: TGCAGCACGATTGTGGGGGGGCATGGCATTCAGTACTTC
d_gene: NA; j_gene: TRBJ2-5; v_gene: TRBV7-8; len: 11; abundance: NA; CDR3aa: CASSLSQTQYF; CDR3nt: TGTGCCAGCAGCTTATCCCAGACCCAGTACTTC
d_gene: NA; j_gene: TRBJ2-2; v_gene: TRBV5-1; len: 16; abundance: NA; CDR3aa: CASRLLQGPNTGELFF; CDR3nt: TGCGCCAGCCGTTTATTGCAGGGGCCGAACACCGGGGAGCTGTTTTTT
d_gene: NA; j_gene: TRBJ2-3; v_gene: TRBV11-2; len: 15; abundance: NA; CDR3aa: CASSLVQASTDTQYF; CDR3nt: TGTGCCAGCAGCTTAGTTCAGGCTAGCACAGATACGCAGTATTTT
d_gene: TRBD2; j_gene: TRBJ2-5; v_gene: TRBV4-2; len: 15; abundance: NA; CDR3aa: CASSQGTSGQETQYF; CDR3nt: TGTGCCAGCAGCCAGGGGACTAGCGGACAAGAGACCCAGTACTTC